Following are 25 T cell receptor beta chains from one sample sequenced in a study of CD8 T cell repertoires and HIV-1 epitope variants. Data came from immunoSEQ multiplex PCR; TCRdb stores just in-frame clones and leaves some out. The table lists around 1,100 clones, around 65% of them singletons. No cognate antigen is known for these TCRs. Sequencing was carried out using cultured CD8+ T cells derived from PBMCs. These receptors came from a male donor with HIV.

The chain links TRBV7-3 to TRBJ1-6, with D hard to call. The CDR3 runs to 15 residues. Germline CDR1 is SGHTA and CDR2 is FQGTGA. V lost 5 bases to trimming and J lost 1 base, with 9 bases between them. The CDR3 DNA sequence: TGTGCCAGCAGCGATAGGCCGTCCTATAATTCACCCCTCCACTTT. Translated, it gives CASSDRPSYNSPLHF.

This chain joins TRBV6-5 and TRBJ2-1; D is undetermined. CDR3 length: 14 amino acids. Germline V gene data show CDR1 as MNHEY and CDR2 as SVGAGI. V lost 2 bases, J lost 6 bases, and 11 bases lay in between. In nucleotides, the CDR3 is TGTGCCAGCAGTTACCTTGGGCGGTCCAATGAGCAGTTCTTC. It encodes CASSYLGRSNEQFF.

The gene calls are TRBV2 and TRBJ2-7; D is unclear. The CDR3 contains 14 residues. Trimming shortened V by 3 bases and J by 3 bases, and 12 bases separated the two germline ends. CDR1 SNHLY and CDR2 FYNNEI come from the germline V gene. The CDR3 sequence is CASSDELEIYEQYF. CDR3 in DNA: TGTGCCAGCAGTGACGAGCTCGAGATCTACGAGCAGTACTTC.

The chain uses TRBV5-1 and TRBJ1-1; tentative D call: TRBD1 (5 bases). Germline values: CDR1 SGHRS, CDR2 YFSETQ. The CDR3 consists of 13 residues. V lost 4 bases and J 5 bases, leaving 12 bases between the germline ends. In DNA, the CDR3 is TGCGCCAGCAGCCCCTTGGAGGGGACTGAAGCTTTCTTT. Translated: CASSPLEGTEAFF.

V gene TRBV30 combines with J gene TRBJ2-7; D ambiguous. V dropped 4 bases and J dropped 4 bases, with 8 bases sitting between them. The germline V gene has CDR1 GTSNPN and CDR2 SVGIG (reference sequence). The CDR3 totals 11 residues. CDR3 protein: CAWTREYEQYF. In DNA form, the CDR3 reads TGTGCCTGGACTAGGGAATACGAGCAGTACTTC.

The chain employs TRBV19 and TRBJ2-7; 9 bases line up with TRBD2. J lost 4 bases, V lost 8 bases, and 6 bases had no gene match. Germline CDR1 and CDR2: LNHDA and SQIVND (reference sequence). The CDR3 is 13 amino acids. The CDR3 DNA reads as TGTGCCAGTGCGGAACTAGCGGGTTACGAGCAGTACTTC. Translated, it gives CASAELAGYEQYF.

CDR3 in amino acids: CASRSLDSPEQFF. In nucleotides, the CDR3 is TGTGCCAGTCGGTCCCTGGACTCACCCGAGCAGTTCTTC. The V and J genes are TRBV2 and TRBJ2-1, with a weak D call TRBD2 (5 bases). From germline, CDR1 is SNHLY and CDR2 FYNNEI. With 9 bases removed from V and 10 bases from J, the gap between germline ends came to 19 bases. CDR3 length equals 13 residues.

The chain couples TRBV5-6 to TRBJ2-5, with 8 bases lining up with TRBD1. Germline CDR1 SGHDT, CDR2 YYEEEE. The CDR3 is 14 amino acids. Unmatched junction bases numbered 0, after V lost 0 bases and J lost 2 bases. In DNA form, the CDR3 reads TGTGCCAGCAGCTTGGACAGGGGGCAAGAGACCCAGTACTTC. It specifies CASSLDRGQETQYF.

This clone was picked up one time. The chain employs TRBV5-6 and TRBJ1-1, with TRBD1 as a possible D gene (5 bases). The CDR3 length is 15 residues. The V end was cut by 4 bases, the J end by 4 bases, with 17 bases between. Germline lookup yields CDR1 SGHDT and CDR2 YYEEEE. The chain's CDR3 is CASSPGGGDSTEAFF. DNA for the CDR3: TGTGCCAGCAGCCCGGGGGGAGGGGACTCCACTGAAGCTTTCTTT. The full variable domain, its missing parts supplied by reference TRBV5-6 and TRBJ1-1, is DAGVTQSPTHLIKTRGQQVTLRCSPKSGHDTVSWYQQALGQGPQFIFQYYEEEERQRGNFPDRFSGHQFPNYSSELNVNALLLGDSALYLCASSPGGGDSTEAFFGQGTRLTVV.

The chain carries TRBV6-1 and TRBJ2-3; 7 bases line up with TRBD1. Unmatched junction bases numbered 21, after V lost 4 bases and J lost 2 bases. Germline CDR1 reads MNHNS; CDR2 reads SASEGT. The CDR3 is 20 amino acids. Here the CDR3 reads CASSAFDRADQGPFTDTQYF. The CDR3 DNA follows: TGTGCCAGCAGTGCCTTCGACAGGGCCGACCAGGGGCCTTTCACAGATACGCAGTATTTT.

This clone came up once. This chain links TRBV2 with TRBJ2-3; 8 nucleotides align to TRBD2. With 6 bases clipped from V and 4 bases from J, the junction kept 12 bases outside the gene matches. There are 16 residues in the CDR3. The germline gives CDR1 SNHLY, CDR2 FYNNEI. CDR3 residues: CASRAIAGFTPDTQYF. The CDR3 DNA reads TGTGCCAGCAGGGCTATAGCGGGATTCACCCCAGATACGCAGTATTTT. The full variable domain, its missing parts supplied by reference TRBV2 and TRBJ2-3, is EPEVTQTPSHQVTQMGQEVILRCVPISNHLYFYWYRQILGQKVEFLVSFYNNEISEKSEIFDDQFSVERPDGSNFTLKIRSTKLEDSAMYFCASRAIAGFTPDTQYFGPGTRLTVL.

The chain uses TRBV6-6 and TRBJ1-2; a weak D match, TRBD1 (5 bases). The CDR3 sequence is 15 residues long. The germline V and J ends were trimmed by 8 bases and 6 bases, with 22 bases remaining between them. CDR1 is MNHNY, CDR2 SVGAGI, per germline (reference sequence). This CDR3 reads CASGGDGAELHGYTF. The CDR3 DNA is TGTGCCAGCGGCGGGGACGGTGCCGAGTTGCATGGCTACACCTTC.

V and J are TRBV19 and TRBJ1-2, with 8 bases identical to TRBD1. V shed 3 bases, J shed 7 bases, and the junction held 13 bases outside the gene matches. The germline V gene has CDR1 LNHDA and CDR2 SQIVND (reference sequence). The CDR3 covers 16 residues. The CDR3, as DNA: TGTGCCAGTAGTATTGGAGCAGGGGGCTACGTCTTTGGCTACACCTTC. Translated, it gives CASSIGAGGYVFGYTF.

This clone was seen a handful of times. The gene calls are TRBV5-4 and TRBJ1-2, with unresolved D. The germline V gene encodes CDR1 SGHNT and CDR2 YYREEE (reference sequence). The length of the CDR3 is 13 residues. Trimming removed 2 bases from V and 2 bases from J, with 7 bases in between. The CDR3 loop is CASSLPGNYGYTF. Here the CDR3 DNA reads TGTGCCAGCAGCTTACCTGGGAACTATGGCTACACCTTC.

The chain combines TRBV18 with TRBJ2-7; 11 bases line up with TRBD2. Germline lookup yields CDR1 KGHSH and CDR2 LQKENI. Trimming cost V 3 bases and J 4 bases; bases outside gene matches: 2. The CDR3 consists of 14 residues. The CDR3 nucleotides read TGTGCCAGCTCACCCGGGACTAGCGGTTACGAGCAGTACTTC. It codes for CASSPGTSGYEQYF.

DNA for the CDR3: TGTGCCAGCAGCGGACAGGGGTGGAATGGCTACACCTTC. Translated, it gives CASSGQGWNGYTF. This chain links TRBV7-6 with TRBJ1-2, with 9 positions matching TRBD1. Trimming cost V 5 bases and J 6 bases; bases outside gene matches: 4. The V gene's germline CDR1 is SGHVS and CDR2 FNYEAQ. The CDR3 has 13 amino acids.

This clone came up once. The genes are TRBV28 and TRBJ2-1; 9 bases line up with TRBD2. The germline V gene has CDR1 MDHEN and CDR2 SYDVKM. The V gene end was trimmed by 4 bases and the J gene end by 7 bases; junction bases not matched to a gene: 11. The CDR3 spans 16 residues. CDR3 nucleotide sequence: TGTGCCAGCAGTTCAGGAGCGGGAGGTACTTGGAATGAGCAGTTCTTC. It specifies CASSSGAGGTWNEQFF.

CDR3 residues: CASSQDTNTEAFF. The CDR3 DNA sequence: TGCGCCAGCAGCCAAGATACGAACACTGAAGCTTTCTTT. This chain links TRBV4-3 with TRBJ1-1, with unresolved D. CDR1 and CDR2 from the germline V gene are LGHNA and YSLEER. V lost 0 bases and J lost 1, with 3 bases in between. CDR3 size: 13 residues.

The V and J genes are TRBV10-1 and TRBJ2-1; no definite D call. Looked up from germline, CDR1 is WNHNN and CDR2 is SYGVQD (reference sequence). This CDR3 contains 14 residues. Trimming took off 6 bases at V and 8 bases at J, with 17 bases between the two ends. CDR3 in DNA: TGCGCCAGCAGCGACCCTCTTAGGACGGATGAGCAGTTCTTC. Translating it yields CASSDPLRTDEQFF.

In its sample, this clone was seen a few times. The J gene is TRBJ2-1, the V gene TRBV19, with 9 bases matching TRBD2. J was trimmed by 4 bases and V by 0 bases; bases with no gene match: 4. CDR3 size: 16 residues. CDR1 is LNHDA, CDR2 SQIVND, per germline (reference sequence). The CDR3 spells CASSIDDSGGYNEQFF. CDR3 sequence (DNA): TGTGCCAGTAGTATAGACGATAGCGGGGGATACAATGAGCAGTTCTTC. Together with reference TRBV19 and TRBJ2-1, the CDR3 gives the full variable domain: DGGITQSPKYLFRKEGQNVTLSCEQNLNHDAMYWYRQDPGQGLRLIYYSQIVNDFQKGDIAEGYSVSREKKESFPLTVTSAQKNPTAFYLCASSIDDSGGYNEQFFGPGTRLTVL.

The V call is TRBV10-3, the J call TRBJ1-1, with 7 nucleotides matching TRBD1. The CDR3 sequence is 16 residues long. J gave up 7 bases and V 4 bases, and 15 bases lay outside the gene matches. From germline, CDR1 is ENHRY and CDR2 SYGVKD. CDR3 protein: CAISAGDAGTADEAFF. The CDR3 region has the DNA TGTGCCATCAGTGCCGGAGACGCGGGGACAGCTGATGAAGCTTTCTTT.

In this sample, this clone turned up a few times. The rearrangement joins TRBV5-4 to TRBJ2-5; D gene unclear. Deletions cut 3 bases from V and 1 base from J, with 4 bases between. The CDR3 sequence is 12 residues long. Germline CDR1 SGHNT, CDR2 YYREEE (reference sequence). The CDR3 here is CASSSSQETQYF. The CDR3, as DNA: TGTGCCAGCAGCTCTTCCCAAGAGACCCAGTACTTC.

The rearrangement joins TRBV28 to TRBJ1-4, with a possible D match to TRBD1 (6 bases). Germline V gene data show CDR1 as MDHEN and CDR2 as SYDVKM. The V end lost 7 bases, the J end lost 7 bases, and 19 bases lay between the germline ends. The CDR3 totals 15 residues. CDR3 bases: TGTGCCAGCACCCGGCCAGGGGCGCTTACTGAAAAACTGTTTTTT. This translates into CASTRPGALTEKLFF.

The chain employs TRBV14 and TRBJ2-3; TRBD2 matches at 7 bases. Trimming took 0 bases from V and 5 from J; bases not matched to a gene: 11. CDR3 length: 17 residues. CDR1 is SGHDN and CDR2 is FVKESK in the germline V gene. CDR3 in amino acids: CASSQDRREGRGDTQYF. The CDR3 bases are TGTGCCAGCAGCCAAGATAGGAGGGAGGGCCGGGGAGATACGCAGTATTTT.

The chain is built from TRBV4-1 and TRBJ2-1, with D hard to call. This CDR3 spans 14 amino acids. V was clipped by 4 bases and J by 4 bases, with 11 bases between them. The germline V gene has CDR1 MGHRA and CDR2 YSYEKL. The CDR3 coding sequence is TGCGCCAGCAGCCGTATAGGCGATTACAATGAGCAGTTCTTC. Protein product: CASSRIGDYNEQFF.